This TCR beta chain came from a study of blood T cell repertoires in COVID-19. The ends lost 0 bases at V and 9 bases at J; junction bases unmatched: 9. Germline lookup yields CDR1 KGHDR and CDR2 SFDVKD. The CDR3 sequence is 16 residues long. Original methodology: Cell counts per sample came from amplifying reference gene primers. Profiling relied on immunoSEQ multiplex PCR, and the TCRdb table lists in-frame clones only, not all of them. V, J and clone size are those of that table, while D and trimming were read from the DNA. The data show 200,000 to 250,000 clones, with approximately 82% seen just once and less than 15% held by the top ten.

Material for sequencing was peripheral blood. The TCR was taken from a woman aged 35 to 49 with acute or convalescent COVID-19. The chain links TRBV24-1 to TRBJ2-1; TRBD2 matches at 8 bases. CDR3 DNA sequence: TGTGCCACCAGTGATTTGTCGGGAGGGCCCTTATCTGAGCAGTTCTTC. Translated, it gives CATSDLSGGPLSEQFF.